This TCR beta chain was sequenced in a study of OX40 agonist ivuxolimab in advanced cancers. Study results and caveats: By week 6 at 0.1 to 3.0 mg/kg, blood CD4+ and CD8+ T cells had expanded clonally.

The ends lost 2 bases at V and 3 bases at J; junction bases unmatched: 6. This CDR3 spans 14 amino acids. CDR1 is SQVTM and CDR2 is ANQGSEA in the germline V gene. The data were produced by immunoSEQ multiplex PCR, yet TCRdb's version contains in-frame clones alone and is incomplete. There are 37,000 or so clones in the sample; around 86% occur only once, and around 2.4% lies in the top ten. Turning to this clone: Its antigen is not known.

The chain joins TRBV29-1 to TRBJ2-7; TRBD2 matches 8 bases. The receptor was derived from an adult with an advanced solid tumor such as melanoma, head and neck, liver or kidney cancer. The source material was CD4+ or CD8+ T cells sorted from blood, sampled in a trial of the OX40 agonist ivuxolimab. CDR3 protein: CSVEPRGVRYEQYF. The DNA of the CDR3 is TGCAGCGTTGAACCGCGGGGGGTCCGCTACGAGCAGTACTTC.